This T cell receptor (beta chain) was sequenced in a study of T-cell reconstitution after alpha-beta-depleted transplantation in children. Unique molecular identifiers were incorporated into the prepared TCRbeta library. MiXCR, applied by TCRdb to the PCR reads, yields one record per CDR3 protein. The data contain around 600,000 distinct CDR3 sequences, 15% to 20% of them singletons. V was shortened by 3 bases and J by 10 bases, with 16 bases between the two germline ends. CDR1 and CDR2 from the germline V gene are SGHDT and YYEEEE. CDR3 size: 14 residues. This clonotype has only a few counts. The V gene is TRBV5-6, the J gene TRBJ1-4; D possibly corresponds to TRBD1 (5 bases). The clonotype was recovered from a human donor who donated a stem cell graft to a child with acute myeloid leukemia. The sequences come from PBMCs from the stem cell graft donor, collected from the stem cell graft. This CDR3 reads CASSSGTFIGKLFF. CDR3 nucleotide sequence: TGTGCCAGCAGCTCCGGGACCTTCATTGGAAAACTGTTTTTT.